The next 30 T cell receptor beta chains were all read from a single sample in a study of T cells in Graves' hyperthyroidism and ophthalmopathy. Amplification of TCR beta CDR3 regions was performed using RNA transcripts as template. TCR CDR3 regions were first amplified by RT-PCR with HTBI primers. TCRdb called the multiplex PCR reads again in MiXCR, with one record for every CDR3 protein. Here the sample spans around 500,000 distinct CDR3 sequences, approximately 15% being singletons. Material: blood. The receptor source for this set is a woman aged 40 to 50 with Graves' hyperthyroidism.

This clonotype has ten or more counts. The chain has TRBV10-3 and TRBJ2-4; 9 bases map to TRBD2. The V gene's germline CDR1 is ENHRY and CDR2 SYGVKD. The V segment lost 2 bases and the J segment 0 bases; nucleotides outside the gene matches: 8. The CDR3 loop spans 18 amino acids. The CDR3 region is CAISERREGVLAKNIQYF. CDR3 bases: TGTGCCATCAGTGAGAGGCGGGAGGGGGTTCTAGCCAAAAACATTCAGTACTTC.

This clonotype was seen many times. The chain has TRBV2 and TRBJ2-7; D may be TRBD1 (5 bases). CDR1 SNHLY and CDR2 FYNNEI come from the germline V gene. CDR3 length: 14 residues. Deletions cut 7 bases from V and 6 bases from J, with 19 bases between. The DNA for the CDR3 is TGTGCCAGCATCCCCGGACATTTATCTACCGAGCAGTACTTC. Translated: CASIPGHLSTEQYF. Drawing the rest from reference TRBV2 and TRBJ2-7, the complete variable domain is EPEVTQTPSHQVTQMGQEVILRCVPISNHLYFYWYRQILGQKVEFLVSFYNNEISEKSEIFDDQFSVERPDGSNFTLKIRSTKLEDSAMYFCASIPGHLSTEQYFGPGTRLTVT.

This clonotype was recorded at least ten times. The CDR3 spells CATSSAGTEAVVWNQPQHF. The CDR3 nucleotides are TGTGCCACCAGCAGTGCCGGGACGGAGGCCGTTGTATGGAATCAGCCCCAGCATTTT. The chain joins TRBV15 to TRBJ1-5, with D tentatively TRBD1 (5 bases). CDR1 and CDR2 from the germline V gene are LNHNV and YYDKDF (reference sequence). The CDR3 length is 19 residues. Trimming pared 3 bases from V and 4 bases from J, leaving 25 bases between.

This clonotype was seen more than once but under ten times. A read error may be the cause here, since a much bigger clone is one base away. The chain combines TRBV5-1 with TRBJ2-2; tentative D call: TRBD2 (5 bases). In germline, CDR1 is SGHRS, CDR2 YFSETQ. The CDR3 is 15 amino acids. CDR3 DNA: TGCGCCGGCAGGTGGAGGCAGGAGAACACCGGGGAGCTGTTTTTT. Its protein is CAGRWRQENTGELFF.

In its sample, this clonotype was seen many times. The chain recombines TRBV24-1 with TRBJ2-1; 7 bases agree with TRBD1. V lost 3 bases and J lost 1; bases outside the gene matches: 5. Germline V gives CDR1 KGHDR, CDR2 SFDVKD. The CDR3 contains 16 residues. The CDR3, as DNA: TGTGCCACCAGTGATGGGACAGCCACTTCCTACAATGAGCAGTTCTTC. Translation: CATSDGTATSYNEQFF.

This clonotype was seen many times. The J gene is TRBJ2-5, the V gene TRBV20-1, with TRBD2 as a possible D gene (5 bases). The germline V gene has CDR1 DFQATT and CDR2 SNEGSKA (reference sequence). CDR3 length: 16 residues. V was clipped by 3 bases and J by 0 bases, with 17 bases between them. The DNA for the CDR3 is TGCAGTGCTAGGCACCTAGGGCGGGCCTACCAAGAGACCCAGTACTTC. This translates into CSARHLGRAYQETQYF.

The chain is built from TRBV5-1 and TRBJ1-1, with no clear D. The CDR3 contains 14 residues. Germline loops: CDR1 SGHRS, CDR2 YFSETQ. V lost 0 bases and J lost 5, with 11 bases in between. Here the CDR3 reads CASSLEARGTEAFF. The CDR3 DNA reads TGCGCCAGCAGCTTGGAGGCTCGTGGGACTGAAGCTTTCTTT.

At least ten counts were recorded for this clonotype. This chain's CDR3 is CASSLLGQKQYEQYF. CDR3 nucleotide sequence: TGTGCCAGCAGCTTACTAGGGCAAAAGCAGTACGAGCAGTACTTC. The chain combines TRBV7-8 with TRBJ2-7; no clear D gene. The CDR3 consists of 15 residues. Trimming stripped 2 bases from V and 4 bases from J, with 15 bases between. Germline V lookup: CDR1 SGHVS, CDR2 FQNEAQ.

This clonotype came up many times. V is TRBV2 and J is TRBJ2-2; 9 positions agree with TRBD2. Germline-derived CDR1 and CDR2 are SNHLY and FYNNEI. The CDR3 consists of 15 residues. With V trimmed by 4 bases and J by 1 base, 1 base remained unmatched. The CDR3 sequence is CASSASGENTGELFF. CDR3 DNA sequence: TGTGCCAGCAGTGCTAGCGGGGAGAACACCGGGGAGCTGTTTTTT.

In its sample, this clonotype was seen many times. The CDR3 is CASSFVWGAGETQYF. The CDR3, as DNA: TGTGCCAGCAGTTTCGTGTGGGGGGCCGGTGAGACCCAGTACTTC. This chain links TRBV12-3 or TRBV12-4 with TRBJ2-5; possibly TRBD1 or TRBD2 for D (6 bases each). V gave up 3 bases and J gave up 5 bases, with 16 bases separating them. The length of the CDR3 is 15 residues.

The chain carries TRBV28 and TRBJ2-1, with 9 bases identical to TRBD1. This CDR3 has 17 amino acids. Looked up from germline, CDR1 is MDHEN and CDR2 is SYDVKM. V trimming: 5 bases; J trimming: 0 bases; junction bases outside the gene matches: 8. Here the CDR3 DNA reads TGTGCCAGCAGTGCATTCCGGGACAGGGTCTCCTACAATGAGCAGTTCTTC. Protein sequence: CASSAFRDRVSYNEQFF.

The J gene is TRBJ2-3, the V gene TRBV7-3; 10 bases line up with TRBD1. The trim removed 5 bases at V and 2 bases at J, leaving 10 bases unmatched. This CDR3 is built from 17 residues. Per germline, CDR1 SGHTA and CDR2 FQGTGA. CDR3 loop: CASSPRGTGVYTDTQYF. CDR3 bases: TGTGCCAGCAGCCCCCGGGGGACAGGGGTATACACAGATACGCAGTATTTT.

This clonotype occurred many times. The chain couples TRBV10-3 to TRBJ1-1; TRBD1 aligns across 8 bases. The CDR3 loop spans 16 amino acids. The germline V gene has CDR1 ENHRY and CDR2 SYGVKD. Losses at the gene ends were 0 bases for V and 4 bases for J; bases not matched to a gene: 7. CDR3 loop: CAISESETGDRTEAFF. The CDR3 DNA reads as TGTGCCATCAGTGAGTCGGAGACAGGGGACCGCACTGAAGCTTTCTTT.

This rearrangement joins TRBV11-3 to TRBJ2-6; possibly TRBD1 for D (6 bases). Trimming took off 2 bases at V and 0 bases at J, with 20 bases between the two ends. This CDR3 is built from 20 residues. Germline CDR1 and CDR2: SGHNT and YENEEA. The CDR3 bases are TGTGCCAGCAGCTTATACTCCCCGGGACACAGAACCTCTGGGGCCAACGTCCTGACTTTC. It encodes CASSLYSPGHRTSGANVLTF.

This clonotype came up many times. The chain has TRBV2 and TRBJ2-1; a weak D match, TRBD1 (5 bases). Per germline, CDR1 SNHLY and CDR2 FYNNEI. Trimming removed 7 bases at V and 0 bases at J, with 10 bases between. The CDR3 covers 14 residues. The CDR3 reads CASNPDTSYNEQFF. In nucleotides, the CDR3 is TGTGCCAGCAACCCGGACACCTCCTACAATGAGCAGTTCTTC.

This clonotype has at least ten counts. The rearrangement links TRBV28 to TRBJ1-1; 8 nucleotides align to TRBD1. After removal of 4 bases from V and 0 bases from J, the junction contained 13 bases not matched to a gene. CDR1 is MDHEN, CDR2 SYDVKM, per germline. The CDR3 loop spans 18 amino acids. This CDR3 is CASSSSLPTGALNTEAFF. The CDR3 coding sequence is TGTGCCAGCAGTTCTAGCCTCCCGACAGGGGCCCTGAACACTGAAGCTTTCTTT.

This chain links TRBV18 with TRBJ2-6; 9 nucleotides align to TRBD1. The germline gives CDR1 KGHSH, CDR2 LQKENI. The CDR3 loop spans 16 amino acids. J gave up 0 bases and V 4 bases, and 1 base lay outside the gene matches. The CDR3 sequence: CASSRQGDSGANVLTF. The CDR3 nucleotides are TGTGCCAGCTCACGACAGGGGGACTCTGGGGCCAACGTCCTGACTTTC.

This clonotype has just a few counts. The rearrangement uses TRBV5-6 and TRBJ2-2; tentatively, D is TRBD1 (6 bases). The V gene's germline CDR1 is SGHDT and CDR2 YYEEEE. With 7 bases removed from V and 4 bases from J, the gap between germline ends came to 17 bases. CDR3 length: 15 residues. Written as DNA, the CDR3 is TGTGCCAGCTTAACGCTGGGGGCGCGCACCGGGGAGCTGTTTTTT. Protein product: CASLTLGARTGELFF.

The rearrangement uses TRBV6-2 or TRBV6-3 and TRBJ1-1; possible D gene TRBD1, 5 bases. Germline lookup yields CDR1 MNHEY and CDR2 SVGEGT. Trimming stripped 6 bases from V and 3 bases from J, with 17 bases between. The CDR3 consists of 15 residues. Here the CDR3 reads CASSPVGARYTEAFF. The CDR3 coding sequence is TGTGCCAGCAGCCCCGTTGGGGCTAGGTACACTGAAGCTTTCTTT.

This clonotype appeared a few times. The chain links TRBV24-1 to TRBJ2-5, with D possibly called TRBD1 or TRBD2 (6 bases each). Germline lookup yields CDR1 KGHDR and CDR2 SFDVKD. Between the trimmed V and J ends, which lost 4 bases and 7 bases, there was a span of 18 bases. The CDR3 extends over 15 amino acids. Here the CDR3 reads CATSEGGSGPGTQYF. The CDR3 region has the DNA TGTGCCACCAGTGAAGGGGGGAGCGGTCCAGGGACCCAGTACTTC.

This clonotype was seen many times. V usage is TRBV2 and J usage is TRBJ2-4; 9 bases align to TRBD1. The CDR3 loop spans 13 amino acids. V lost 5 bases, J lost 9 bases, and 5 bases stayed unmatched. Germline-derived CDR1 and CDR2 are SNHLY and FYNNEI. The CDR3 reads CASSPDRGGIQYF. The CDR3 DNA sequence: TGTGCCAGCAGTCCCGACAGGGGGGGCATTCAGTACTTC.

The table lists this clonotype with many counts. The CDR3 is CASSQSDGTGESNQPQHF. In DNA form, the CDR3 reads TGTGCCAGCAGCCAATCCGACGGGACAGGGGAAAGCAATCAGCCCCAGCATTTT. V and J are TRBV16 and TRBJ1-5; TRBD1 matches at 10 bases. Germline assignment: CDR1 KGHSY and CDR2 FQNENV. J lost 1 base, V lost 0 bases, and 6 bases had no gene match. The CDR3 loop spans 18 amino acids.

This clonotype was observed many times. V is TRBV2 and J is TRBJ2-3; D might be TRBD2 (6 bases). The CDR3 consists of 14 residues. The V end was cut by 4 bases, the J end by 0 bases, with 8 bases between. Germline V gene sequence: CDR1 SNHLY, CDR2 FYNNEI. CDR3: CASSVRESTDTQYF. The CDR3 bases are TGTGCCAGCAGTGTTCGGGAGAGCACAGATACGCAGTATTTT.

The chain employs TRBV7-3 and TRBJ2-3; D is unclear. In germline, CDR1 is SGHTA, CDR2 FQGTGA. CDR3 length: 14 residues. The germline V and J ends were trimmed by 5 bases and 4 bases, with 13 bases remaining between them. The CDR3, as DNA: TGTGCCAGCAGCCGTCTGAGCAAGGCAGATACGCAGTATTTT. This gives the protein CASSRLSKADTQYF.

V usage is TRBV14 and J usage is TRBJ2-1; D may be TRBD1 or TRBD2 (5 bases each). CDR1 SGHDN and CDR2 FVKESK come from the germline V gene. The CDR3 has 18 amino acids. Trimming removed 2 bases at V and 5 bases at J, with 22 bases between. The chain's CDR3 is CASSQRGEDPGANNEQFF. The CDR3 DNA reads TGTGCCAGCAGCCAACGTGGGGAAGACCCCGGGGCTAACAATGAGCAGTTCTTC.

This clonotype was seen many times. The chain joins TRBV7-9 to TRBJ2-1, with D maybe TRBD2 (5 bases). The CDR3 consists of 14 residues. V was pared by 4 bases and J by 5 bases, with 12 bases between. Germline CDR1 and CDR2: SEHNR and FQNEAQ (reference sequence). This CDR3 reads CASSSTGLHNEQFF. In DNA, the CDR3 is TGTGCCAGCAGCTCAACCGGACTTCACAATGAGCAGTTCTTC.

This clonotype was observed at least ten times. This chain uses TRBV28 with TRBJ1-6, with D maybe TRBD1 (6 bases). V lost 11 bases and J 0 bases, leaving 14 bases between the germline ends. The CDR3 covers 15 residues. CDR1 and CDR2 (germline): MDHEN, SYDVKM. CDR3 in amino acids: CAVQGLGSYNSPLHF. CDR3 in DNA: TGTGCCGTACAGGGCCTCGGCTCCTATAATTCACCCCTCCACTTT.

There are many counts of this clonotype. The V gene is TRBV9, the J gene TRBJ1-1; D might be TRBD1 (5 bases). This CDR3 is built from 16 residues. V lost 4 bases to trimming and J lost 4 bases, with 20 bases between them. Looked up from germline, CDR1 is SGDLS and CDR2 is YYNGEE. This CDR3 reads CASSPRPRDPGTEAFF. In DNA, the CDR3 is TGTGCCAGCAGCCCCCGGCCCCGGGACCCCGGCACTGAAGCTTTCTTT. Together with reference TRBV9 and TRBJ1-1, the CDR3 gives the full variable domain: DSGVTQTPKHLITATGQRVTLRCSPRSGDLSVYWYQQSLDQGLQFLIQYYNGEERAKGNILERFSAQQFPDLHSELNLSSLELGDSALYFCASSPRPRDPGTEAFFGQGTRLTVV.

There are many counts of this clonotype. The chain recombines TRBV20-1 with TRBJ2-1; TRBD2 agrees at 7 bases. This CDR3 spans 16 amino acids. After removal of 3 bases from V and 0 bases from J, the junction contained 8 bases not matched to a gene. Germline-derived CDR1 and CDR2 are DFQATT and SNEGSKA (reference sequence). The CDR3 nucleotides read TGCAGTGCTAGGTTGTTGCTAGCGGCCTCCTACAATGAGCAGTTCTTC. It encodes CSARLLLAASYNEQFF.

As concerns this clonotype: The junction differs from germline at one of its ends, possibly a read error. The V and J genes are TRBV28 and TRBJ2-5; D might be TRBD1 (6 bases). Per the germline V gene, CDR1 is MDHEN and CDR2 is SYDVKM. CDR3 length: 11 amino acids. For the CDR3, the DNA is TGTGCCAGCAGTATCCTCCGGGACACACACTTC. The encoded protein is CASSILRDTHF.